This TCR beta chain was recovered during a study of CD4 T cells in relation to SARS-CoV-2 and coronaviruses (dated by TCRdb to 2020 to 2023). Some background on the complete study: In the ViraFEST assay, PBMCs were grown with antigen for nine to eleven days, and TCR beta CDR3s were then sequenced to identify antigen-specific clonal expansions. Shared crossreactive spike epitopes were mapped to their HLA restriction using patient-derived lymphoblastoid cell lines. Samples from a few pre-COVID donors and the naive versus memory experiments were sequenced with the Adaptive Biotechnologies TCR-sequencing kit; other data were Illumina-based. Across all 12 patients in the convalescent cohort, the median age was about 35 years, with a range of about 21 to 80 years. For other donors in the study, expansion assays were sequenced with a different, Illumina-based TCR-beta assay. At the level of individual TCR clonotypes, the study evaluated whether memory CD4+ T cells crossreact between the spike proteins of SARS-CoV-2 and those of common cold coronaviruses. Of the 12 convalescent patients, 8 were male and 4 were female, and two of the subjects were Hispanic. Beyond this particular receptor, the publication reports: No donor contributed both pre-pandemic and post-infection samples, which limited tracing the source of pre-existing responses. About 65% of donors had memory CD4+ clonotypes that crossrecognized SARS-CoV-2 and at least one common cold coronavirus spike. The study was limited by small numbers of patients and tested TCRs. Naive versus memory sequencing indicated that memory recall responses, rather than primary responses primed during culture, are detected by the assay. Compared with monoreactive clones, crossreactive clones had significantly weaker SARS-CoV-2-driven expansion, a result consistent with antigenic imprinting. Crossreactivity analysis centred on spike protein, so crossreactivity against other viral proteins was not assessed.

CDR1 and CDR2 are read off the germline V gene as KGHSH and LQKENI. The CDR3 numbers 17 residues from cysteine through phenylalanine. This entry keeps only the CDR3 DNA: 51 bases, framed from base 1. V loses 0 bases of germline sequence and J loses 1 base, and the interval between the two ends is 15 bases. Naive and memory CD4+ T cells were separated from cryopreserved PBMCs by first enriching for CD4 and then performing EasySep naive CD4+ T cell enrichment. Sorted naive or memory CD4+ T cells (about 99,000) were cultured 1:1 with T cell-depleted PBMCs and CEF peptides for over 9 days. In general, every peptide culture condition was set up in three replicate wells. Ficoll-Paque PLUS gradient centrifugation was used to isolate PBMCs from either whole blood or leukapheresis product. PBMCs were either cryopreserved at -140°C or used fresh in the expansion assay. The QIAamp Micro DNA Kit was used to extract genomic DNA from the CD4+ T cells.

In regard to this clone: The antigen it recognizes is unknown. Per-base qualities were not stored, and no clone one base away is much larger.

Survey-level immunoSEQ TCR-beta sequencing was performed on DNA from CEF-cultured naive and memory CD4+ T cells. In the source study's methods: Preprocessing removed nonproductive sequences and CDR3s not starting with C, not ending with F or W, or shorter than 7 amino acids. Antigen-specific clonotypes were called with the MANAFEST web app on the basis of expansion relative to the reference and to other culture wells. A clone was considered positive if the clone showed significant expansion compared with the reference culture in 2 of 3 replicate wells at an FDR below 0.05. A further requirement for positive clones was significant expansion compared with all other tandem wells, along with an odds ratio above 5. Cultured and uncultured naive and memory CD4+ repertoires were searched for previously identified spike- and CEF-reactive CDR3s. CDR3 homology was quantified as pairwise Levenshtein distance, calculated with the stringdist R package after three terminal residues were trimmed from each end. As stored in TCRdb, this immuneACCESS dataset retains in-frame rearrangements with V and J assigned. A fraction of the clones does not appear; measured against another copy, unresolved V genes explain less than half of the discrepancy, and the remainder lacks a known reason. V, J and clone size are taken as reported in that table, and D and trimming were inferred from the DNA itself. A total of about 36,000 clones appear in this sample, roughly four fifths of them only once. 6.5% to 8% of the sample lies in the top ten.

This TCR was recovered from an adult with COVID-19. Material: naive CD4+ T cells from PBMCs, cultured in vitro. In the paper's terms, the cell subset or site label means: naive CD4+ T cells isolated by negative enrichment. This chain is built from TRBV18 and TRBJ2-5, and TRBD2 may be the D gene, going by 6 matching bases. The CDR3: CASSPPEGRDSQETQYF. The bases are TGTGCCAGCTCACCACCGGAGGGTCGAGACAGCCAAGAGACCCAGTACTTC.